This entry describes one TCR beta chain. Sequence at one end of the junction differs from germline and may be a read error. CDR1 is SEHNR, CDR2 FQNEAQ, per germline (reference sequence). The CDR3 is 13 residues long. CDR3 regions of TCR beta were amplified from RNA transcripts. A first-round RT-PCR used HTBI primers, followed by a second-round multiplex PCR. In TCRdb, the multiplex PCR reads were re-called with MiXCR into one record per CDR3 protein. The sample lists about 600,000 distinct CDR3 sequences; roughly 39% were seen once. This specimen belongs to a study of Graves' ophthalmopathy and Graves' hyperthyroidism.

Input material: peripheral blood or thyroid tissue (not recorded which). The sequence was collected from an adult man with Graves' hyperthyroidism. V is TRBV7-9 and J is TRBJ1-1, with D possibly TRBD1 on 6 matching bases. For the CDR3, the DNA is TGTGCCAGCAGCACGGAACAGGGAACTGCAGCTTTCTTT. It yields the protein CASSTEQGTAAFF.